This is a list of T cell receptor beta chains from one sample in a study of patients and donors after allogeneic stem cell transplantation. MiXCR, applied by TCRdb to the RT-PCR reads, yields one record per CDR3 protein. The top ten hold 6% to 8% of the sample, which has 400,000 to 500,000 distinct CDR3 sequences, 16% seen once. The sequencing sample was made of blood, either unsorted or a sorted T cell fraction (not recorded which). Receptors were obtained from a human donor who was either an allogeneic HSCT recipient or a stem cell or donor lymphocyte infusion donor (not recorded which). It is not recorded whose cells these are; they may come from a transplant donor. CDR3s include the opening cysteine and the closing phenylalanine or tryptophan. Each record gives: D gene, J gene, clone size, V gene, CDR3 DNA, CDR3 protein. D genes are given only for firm matches. The size entry is marked missing in some rows and otherwise reads once, few, many or a size class.

TRBD2 | TRBJ2-7 | NA | TRBV20-1 | TGCAGTGCAACCTTGCCTAGCGGTCCCTACGAGCAGTACTTC | CSATLPSGPYEQYF
NA | TRBJ1-1 | NA | TRBV29-1 | TGCAGCGTTTCCGAAGCTTTCTTT | CSVSEAFF
TRBD2 | TRBJ2-7 | NA | TRBV27 | TGTGCCAGCAGCCCCGAAGGGACTAGCGTTTACGAGCAGTACTTC | CASSPEGTSVYEQYF
NA | TRBJ1-3 | NA | TRBV6-1 | TGTGCCAGCAGTCGACTCGGGGGGTCTGGAAACACCATATATTTT | CASSRLGGSGNTIYF
TRBD1 | TRBJ2-1 | few | TRBV7-8 | TGTGCCAGCAGTGGGGCCGGGACAGGGGTGAATGAGCAGTTCTTC | CASSGAGTGVNEQFF
NA | TRBJ2-1 | NA | TRBV6-5 | TGTGCCAGCAGGAGGGCCCTGGATGAGCAGTTCTTC | CASRRALDEQFF
TRBD2 | TRBJ2-5 | NA | TRBV20-1 | TGCAGTGCTCACCTCCACAGCGGGAGGGTGGGGAGGGAGACCCAGTACTTC | CSAHLHSGRVGRETQYF
NA | TRBJ1-1 | NA | TRBV18 | TGTGCCAGCTCACCTACGACAGACTTCATGAACACTGAAGCTTTCTTT | CASSPTTDFMNTEAFF
NA | TRBJ2-1 | few | TRBV20-1 | TGCAGTGCTCCCCAGGGGGGGGCGGAGTTCTTC | CSAPQGGAEFF
NA | TRBJ1-2 | few | TRBV6-5 | TGTGCCAGCAGTTACGGGCTCAGGAGTCCAAGCTACACCTTC | CASSYGLRSPSYTF
NA | TRBJ1-1 | few | TRBV20-1 | TGCAGTGCTAGAGATCAGAGGAACACTGAAGCTTTCTTT | CSARDQRNTEAFF
TRBD1 | TRBJ2-3 | many | TRBV7-9 | TGTGCCAGCAGCTTACACTGGGACAGGGGTGCAGATACGCAGTATTTT | CASSLHWDRGADTQYF
NA | TRBJ1-2 | NA | TRBV7-6 | TGTGCCAGCAGCAACGTCGCAGGGGCGCGGGGCTATGGCTACACCTTC | CASSNVAGARGYGYTF
NA | TRBJ2-3 | NA | TRBV7-9 | TGTGCCAGCAGCTTCCCTGGGCGAGCCTTGGGGCCTACGCAGTATTTT | CASSFPGRALGPTQYF
NA | TRBJ1-1 | NA | TRBV29-1 | TGCAGCGTTGCGGAGGGTTTCTTT | CSVAEGFF
NA | TRBJ1-1 | NA | TRBV7-8 | TGTGCCAGCAGCTTTCGTCACCGCAACACTGAAGCTTTCTTT | CASSFRHRNTEAFF